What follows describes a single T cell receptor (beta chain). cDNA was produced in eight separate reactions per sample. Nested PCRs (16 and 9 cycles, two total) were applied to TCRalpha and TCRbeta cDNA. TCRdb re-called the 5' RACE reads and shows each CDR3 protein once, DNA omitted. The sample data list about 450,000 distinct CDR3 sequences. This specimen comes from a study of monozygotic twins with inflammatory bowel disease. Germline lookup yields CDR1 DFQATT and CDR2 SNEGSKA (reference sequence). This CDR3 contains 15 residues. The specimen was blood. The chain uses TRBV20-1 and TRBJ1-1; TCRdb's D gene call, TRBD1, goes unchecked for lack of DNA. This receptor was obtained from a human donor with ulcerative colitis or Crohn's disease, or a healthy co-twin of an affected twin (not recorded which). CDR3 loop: CSARDPAGWGTEAFF.